The entry below describes one T cell receptor beta chain. Its antigen is currently unknown. CDR3 length equals 14 residues. No DNA appears here. Germline V gene lookup returns CDR1 SNHLY and CDR2 FYNNEI. Median disease duration was approximately seven years, range 0.2-19.1. Produced via immunoSEQ multiplex PCR; TCRdb's table is partial and in-frame only. The listing contains 6,800 or so clones. The sample is drawn from a study of synovial regulatory T cells in juvenile arthritis. Study-wide results and limits: Inflammation-associated Treg cells in blood had less TCR diversity than the remaining blood Treg cells.

The chain is built from TRBV2 and TRBJ2-7; the TCRdb call, TRBD1, lacks DNA for checking. The sequence was obtained from a donor aged 2-30 years with juvenile idiopathic arthritis. Material for sequencing was Treg cells from blood. Stated subset: remaining (HLA-DR-negative) circulating blood Treg cells. The CDR3 protein is CAVGWQGRAYEQYF.